The 10 T cell receptor beta chains below come from one sample, sequenced in a study of OX40 agonist ivuxolimab in advanced cancers. Method: immunoSEQ multiplex PCR; TCRdb's copy keeps in-frame clones and lacks some. The data show about 60,000 clones, 80% to 85% seen once. The source material was CD4+ or CD8+ T cells sorted from blood, sampled in a trial of the OX40 agonist ivuxolimab. These receptor sequences come from an adult with an advanced solid tumor such as melanoma, head and neck, liver or kidney cancer.

This sequence joins TRBV5-1 and TRBJ2-1; 10 bases match TRBD1. Germline values: CDR1 SGHRS, CDR2 YFSETQ. The CDR3 runs 16 residues. The V gene end was trimmed by 0 bases and the J gene end by 4 bases; junction bases not matched to a gene: 4. CDR3 region: CASSLGDRGGYNEQFF. The CDR3, as DNA: TGCGCCAGCAGCTTGGGGGACAGGGGAGGTTACAATGAGCAGTTCTTC.

This clone has ten or more counts. V gene TRBV27 combines with J gene TRBJ2-6; D gene ambiguous. From germline, CDR1 is MNHEY and CDR2 SMNVEV (reference sequence). V was trimmed by 3 bases and J by 0 bases, leaving 12 bases between them. This CDR3 is built from 17 residues. Here the CDR3 DNA reads TGTGCCAGCAGTTTGGCTACTACAATCTCTGGGGCCAACGTCCTGACTTTC. Its translation is CASSLATTISGANVLTF.

This clone was seen a single time. V usage is TRBV2 and J usage is TRBJ2-7; the match to TRBD1 covers 8 bases. The CDR3 length is 14 residues. The germline CDR1 and CDR2 sequences are SNHLY and FYNNEI. J lost 5 bases, V lost 4 bases, and 7 bases had no gene match. The CDR3 nucleotides read TGTGCCAGCAGTGCTGCGACAGGGGCCAACGAGCAGTACTTC. It translates to CASSAATGANEQYF.

V usage is TRBV9 and J usage is TRBJ2-1, with unresolved D. CDR1 is SGDLS, CDR2 YYNGEE, per germline. The CDR3 is 17 amino acids. Trimming removed 0 bases at V and 4 bases at J, with 17 bases between. The DNA for the CDR3 is TGTGCCAGCAGCGTAGTCGTCTGTCACCGAACTTACAATGAGCAGTTCTTC. Its translation: CASSVVVCHRTYNEQFF. The whole variable domain, remainder taken from reference TRBV9 and TRBJ2-1, is DSGVTQTPKHLITATGQRVTLRCSPRSGDLSVYWYQQSLDQGLQFLIQYYNGEERAKGNILERFSAQQFPDLHSELNLSSLELGDSALYFCASSVVVCHRTYNEQFFGPGTRLTVL.

This chain joins TRBV18 and TRBJ2-7; D ambiguous. This CDR3 spans 14 amino acids. Per germline, CDR1 KGHSH and CDR2 LQKENI. Trimming cost V 1 base and J 3 bases, with 10 bases left between them. In DNA form, the CDR3 reads TGTGCCAGCTCACCACTAGCCCAAGACTACGAGCAGTACTTC. This codes for CASSPLAQDYEQYF.

V gene TRBV5-1 combines with J gene TRBJ1-3; 9 nucleotides match TRBD1. CDR3 length equals 16 residues. The V and J ends lost 7 bases and 3 bases, in that order; junction bases with no gene match: 11. CDR1 is SGHRS and CDR2 is YFSETQ in the germline V gene. The CDR3 coding sequence is TGCGCCAGCGCCACCGGGACAGGGACTAATGGAAACACCATATATTTT. Protein sequence: CASATGTGTNGNTIYF.

The rearrangement uses TRBV5-1 and TRBJ2-7, with 12 positions matching TRBD2. The CDR3 covers 16 residues. Germline CDR1 reads SGHRS; CDR2 reads YFSETQ. Trimming removed 0 bases from V and 3 bases from J; junction bases left unmatched: 4. CDR3 DNA sequence: TGCGCCAGCAGCTTGGAAGGGACTAGCGGGCTCTACGAGCAGTACTTC. It translates to CASSLEGTSGLYEQYF. Full variable domain (rest looked up from reference TRBV5-1 and TRBJ2-7): KAGVTQTPRYLIKTRGQQVTLSCSPISGHRSVSWYQQTPGQGLQFLFEYFSETQRNKGNFPGRFSGRQFSNSRSEMNVSTLELGDSALYLCASSLEGTSGLYEQYFGPGTRLTVT.

This CDR3 reads CASSLSVSGAPKGNEQFF. CDR3 sequence (DNA): TGTGCCAGCAGCTTAAGTGTATCGGGCGCCCCAAAGGGAAATGAGCAGTTCTTC. The rearrangement uses TRBV11-2 and TRBJ2-1; D gene unclear. Germline CDR1 reads SGHAT; CDR2 reads FQNNGV. This CDR3 has 18 amino acids. The V end was cut by 2 bases, the J end by 7 bases, with 24 bases between.

This chain uses TRBV7-9 with TRBJ2-1; 7 bases line up with TRBD1. From germline, CDR1 is SEHNR and CDR2 FQNEAQ (reference sequence). V shed 0 bases, J shed 7 bases, and the junction held 6 bases outside the gene matches. This CDR3 region has 15 residues. The CDR3 protein is CASSLAGQVPNEQFF. The CDR3 nucleotides read TGTGCCAGCAGCTTAGCTGGACAGGTACCGAATGAGCAGTTCTTC.

This chain uses TRBV28 with TRBJ2-5, with 8 bases fitting TRBD2. V dropped 3 bases and J dropped 5; count of bases not matched to a gene: 23. Germline lookup yields CDR1 MDHEN and CDR2 SYDVKM. The CDR3 runs 20 residues. CDR3 nucleotide sequence: TGTGCCAGCAGTTTTAACCCCACCCTACCGAGCGGGAGCGTCCGGGAGACCCAGTACTTC. The encoded protein is CASSFNPTLPSGSVRETQYF. The full variable domain, rest sourced from reference TRBV28 and TRBJ2-5, is DVKVTQSSRYLVKRTGEKVFLECVQDMDHENMFWYRQDPGLGLRLIYFSYDVKMKEKGDIPEGYSVSREKKERFSLILESASTNQTSMYLCASSFNPTLPSGSVRETQYFGPGTRLLVL.